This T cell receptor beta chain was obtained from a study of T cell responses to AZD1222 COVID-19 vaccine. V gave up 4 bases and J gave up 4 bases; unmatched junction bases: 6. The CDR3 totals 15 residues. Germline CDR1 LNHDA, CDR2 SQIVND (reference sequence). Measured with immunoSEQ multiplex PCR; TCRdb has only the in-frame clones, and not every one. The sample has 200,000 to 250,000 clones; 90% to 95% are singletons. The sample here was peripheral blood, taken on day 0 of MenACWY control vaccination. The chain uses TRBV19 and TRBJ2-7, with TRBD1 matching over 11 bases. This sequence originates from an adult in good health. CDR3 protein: CASSTGTGGLYEQYF. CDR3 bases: TGTGCCAGTAGTACGGGGACAGGGGGTTTGTACGAGCAGTACTTC.